This T cell receptor beta chain was obtained from a study of spatial heterogeneity in lung cancer (dated by TCRdb to between 2019 and 2020). Background on the whole study: Beta-chain transcripts were consistently detected in greater numbers than alpha-chain transcripts, which likely reflects a higher abundance of beta-chain transcripts. The study linked features of the TCR repertoire to counts of nonsynonymous mutations, which were determined by whole-exome sequencing of tumor tissue. The study quantitatively compared TCR alpha and beta repertoires across multiple tumor regions, matched nontumor lung and blood in non-small cell lung cancer. At surgery, both alpha and beta chains were TCR-sequenced in 220 tumor regions, 63 to 65 matched nontumor lung samples and some 60 PBMC samples. In tumor regions, TCR transcript counts showed a strong correlation with a T cell transcriptional module score derived from matched bulk RNA-seq. In the raw uncorrected reads, each unique combination of TCR and UMI appeared more than ten times on average. Findings and caveats that apply to the study as a whole: The tumor nonsynonymous mutation count correlated with the number of expanded intratumoral alpha and beta TCRs. TCR-seq was estimated to cover only approximately 6.6% of tumor T cells for alpha chains and approximately 12% for beta chains. Confirming at a functional level the hypothesis that regional TCRs recognize regional mutations was considered to require additional single-cell paired TCR alpha and beta sequencing. The count of ubiquitous expanded TCRs correlated with the count of ubiquitous nonsynonymous mutations, and the count of regional expanded TCRs correlated with the count of regional nonsynonymous mutations.

Libraries were prepared through 5' RACE. TCRdb shows the sequencer as NextSeq 500. To allow correction of PCR and sequencing errors, the TCR library protocol tagged every TCR cDNA molecule with a unique molecular identifier. The original pipeline was this. TCR identification, UMI-based error correction and CDR3 extraction were performed with Decombinator tools. Expanded TCRs were defined as those above a frequency of 2 per 1,000, corresponding to the top 1% of the tumor frequency distribution. Expanded tumor TCRs were classed as regional if statistically deemed absent (corrected P<0.05) from at least one tumor region, otherwise ubiquitous. Renyi diversity was calculated using the R vegan package after each repertoire was subsampled 100 times to 5,000 TCRs. CDR3 similarity networks were built from amino acid triplet string-kernel similarity, with CDR3s being connected when pairwise similarity was above 0.82. TCRdb reworked the public reads: Q25 trimming with fastp, MiXCR clone assembly, productive beta chains retained. Under each unique CDR3 protein, matching rows form one entry showing the most common genes and DNA. Here the V and J calls rest on TCRdb's processing, not on the authors' analysis. In this sample the table shows some 10,000 distinct CDR3 sequences, 4% to 6.5% of which occur a single time. Roughly an eighth of the sample is in the top ten clones.

In its sample, this clonotype was seen many times. Its antigen is unknown. Base qualities are not recorded, but no much larger clone differs from it by a single base. This beta chain is off target for a library built for alpha chains, so its abundance means little. V drops 1 base and J drops 6 bases, leaving 7 bases in between. The germline V gene encodes CDR1 SEHNR and CDR2 FQNEAQ (reference sequence). From cysteine to phenylalanine, the CDR3 is 12 amino acids long. The sequence is cut down to CDR3 DNA, 36 bases in frame from base 1. The time point label for this specimen denotes: sample taken at primary tumor resection. Donors were some 78 patients with early-stage, untreated non-small cell lung cancer from the lung TRACERx cohort. TCR sequencing used whole RNA extracted from tumor and nontumor lung tissue, or from cryopreserved PBMC samples, without cell sorting. Patients were selected for TCR sequencing only if sufficient RNA was available from at least two tumor regions. Before being selected, tumor and adjacent nontumor lung specimens were reviewed by a lung pathologist.

Sample: lung tumor tissue, taken at surgery. The TCR was taken from a male donor with early-stage non-small cell lung cancer. This chain is built from TRBV7-9 and TRBJ2-7, with TRBD2 perhaps the D gene, on 6 matching bases. The CDR3 has the sequence CASSLVGSEQYF. Here is the DNA: TGTGCCAGCAGCTTAGTCGGGAGCGAGCAGTACTTC.